This T cell receptor (beta chain) was retrieved from a study of cytomegalovirus exposure and HLA in healthy donors. For this clone: Its target is unknown.

PCR involved 60 Vbeta and 13 Jbeta primers. The method was immunoSEQ multiplex PCR; TCRdb's version includes in-frame clones alone and lacks a portion of them. The sample lists 95,000 to 150,000 clones; 77% were seen once. General study findings and limits: Associated with cytomegalovirus, according to the listing, were 164 TCR beta chains.

Material for sequencing was PBMCs. The sequence came from a man aged 18 to 30 in good health and CMV-seropositive.

The CDR3 DNA reads TGTGCCAGCAGCTGGGCTGCCGACAATGAGCAGTTCTTC. Its protein is CASSWAADNEQFF. V and J are TRBV7-9 and TRBJ2-1; D uncertain. CDR3 size: 13 residues. V shed 4 bases and J shed 5 bases, with 9 bases lying between them. Per the germline V gene, CDR1 is SEHNR and CDR2 is FQNEAQ (reference sequence). Based on the CDR3 plus reference TRBV7-9 and TRBJ2-1, the full variable domain is DTGVSQNPRHKITKRGQNVTFRCDPISEHNRLYWYRQTLGQGPEFLTYFQNEAQLEKSRLLSDRFSAERPKGSFSTLEIQRTEQGDSAMYLCASSWAADNEQFFGPGTRLTVL.